This note documents a single T cell receptor beta chain sequence. The data originate from a study of human T cells and chemical hapten exposure. Across the study: Variation in per-sample TCR yields came mainly from small pooled library volume differences.

TCRdb passed the RACE reads through MiXCR, listing each CDR3 protein once. This table has about 170,000 distinct CDR3 sequences, about a quarter appearing once. The CDR3 covers 13 residues. CDR1 MNHNS and CDR2 SASEGT come from the germline V gene. Trimming pared 5 bases from V and 6 bases from J, leaving 10 bases between. Time point meaning: patch test 3, about 24 weeks after DPC sensitization. The treatment was: therapeutic diphenylcyclopropenone sensitization with weekly scalp DPC. Specimen: whole blood, collected in connection with sensitization to the hapten diphenylcyclopropenone (DPC). This clonotype originated in a woman younger than 30 with alopecia areata. Some clones in this sample may be carry-over from other donors' samples. This chain uses TRBV6-1 with TRBJ2-2; D not certain. The CDR3, as DNA: TGTGCCAGCAGTTATCTAGGACCCGGGGAGCTGTTTTTT. This sequence encodes CASSYLGPGELFF.